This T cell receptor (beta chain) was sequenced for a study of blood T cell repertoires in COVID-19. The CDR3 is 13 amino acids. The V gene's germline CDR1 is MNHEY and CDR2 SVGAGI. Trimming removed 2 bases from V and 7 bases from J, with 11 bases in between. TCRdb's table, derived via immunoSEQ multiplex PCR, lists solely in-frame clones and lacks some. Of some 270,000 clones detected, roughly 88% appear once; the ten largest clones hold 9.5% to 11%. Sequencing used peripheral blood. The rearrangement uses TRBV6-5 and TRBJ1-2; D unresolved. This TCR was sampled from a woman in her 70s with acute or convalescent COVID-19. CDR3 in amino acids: CASSYEGEGGYTF. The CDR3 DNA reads TGTGCCAGCAGTTACGAGGGAGAGGGTGGCTACACCTTC.